The 13 T cell receptor beta chains reported below all come from one sample, sequenced in a study of T-cell memory formation after mild COVID-19. TCRdb fed the 5' RACE reads into MiXCR, producing one record per CDR3 protein. The sample lists 350,000 to 400,000 distinct CDR3 sequences; roughly an eighth were seen once. Material: PBMCs or a T cell subset sorted from them (not recorded which). The receptors were gathered from a man between 18 and 29 years old who had mild COVID-19 (a few samples of this study predate the infection). Cell type and time point are not known.

The chain has TRBV4-1 and TRBJ1-2; TRBD1 is a possible D gene (6 bases). The CDR3 is made up of 16 amino acids. V lost 0 bases to trimming and J lost 1 base, with 12 bases between them. CDR1 is MGHRA and CDR2 is YSYEKL in the germline V gene. Written as DNA, the CDR3 is TGCGCCAGCAGCCAAGATGATCGACAGGATAACTATGGCTACACCTTC. It codes for CASSQDDRQDNYGYTF.

The chain uses TRBV5-1 and TRBJ1-4; 7 bases are shared with TRBD1. Losses at the gene ends were 4 bases for V and 3 bases for J; bases not matched to a gene: 6. The CDR3 covers 15 residues. Germline V lookup: CDR1 SGHRS, CDR2 YFSETQ. CDR3: CASSDPQGSNEKLFF. DNA for the CDR3: TGCGCCAGCAGCGATCCACAGGGGTCTAATGAAAAACTGTTTTTT. Full variable domain (remainder filled in from reference TRBV5-1 and TRBJ1-4): KAGVTQTPRYLIKTRGQQVTLSCSPISGHRSVSWYQQTPGQGLQFLFEYFSETQRNKGNFPGRFSGRQFSNSRSEMNVSTLELGDSALYLCASSDPQGSNEKLFFGSGTQLSVL.

The chain joins TRBV5-1 to TRBJ2-7; D might be TRBD2 (6 bases). Germline V gene lookup returns CDR1 SGHRS and CDR2 YFSETQ. The CDR3 extends over 16 amino acids. Deletions cut 0 bases from V and 2 bases from J, with 15 bases between. CDR3 nucleotides: TGCGCCAGCAGCTTGGGGCCTGCGGGGAAGGCCTACGAGCAGTACGTC. Protein product: CASSLGPAGKAYEQYV.

In its sample, this clonotype was seen many times. The chain couples TRBV7-9 to TRBJ1-4, with D perhaps TRBD1 (5 bases). Germline CDR1 SEHNR, CDR2 FQNEAQ (reference sequence). V shed 3 bases and J shed 2 bases, with 7 bases lying between them. The CDR3 is 14 amino acids. DNA for the CDR3: TGTGCCAGCAGCTTGCAGGGTACTAATGAAAAACTGTTTTTT. Its translation: CASSLQGTNEKLFF. The full variable domain, its missing parts supplied by reference TRBV7-9 and TRBJ1-4, is DTGVSQNPRHKITKRGQNVTFRCDPISEHNRLYWYRQTLGQGPEFLTYFQNEAQLEKSRLLSDRFSAERPKGSFSTLEIQRTEQGDSAMYLCASSLQGTNEKLFFGSGTQLSVL.

This clonotype was counted only a few times. This rearrangement joins TRBV27 to TRBJ2-7, with D possibly TRBD1 on 5 matching bases. Between the trimmed V and J ends, which lost 3 bases and 5 bases, there was a span of 11 bases. Germline CDR1 is MNHEY and CDR2 is SMNVEV (reference sequence). The CDR3 spans 13 residues. CDR3 bases: TGTGCCAGCAGTTTTTTGGGGCTCCACGAGCAGTACTTC. Protein product: CASSFLGLHEQYF.

Only a few counts were recorded for this clonotype. The chain joins TRBV5-1 to TRBJ1-1; 9 bases align to TRBD1. J was trimmed by 5 bases and V by 4 bases; bases with no gene match: 9. CDR3 length: 15 amino acids. The germline CDR1 and CDR2 sequences are SGHRS and YFSETQ. The CDR3 DNA is TGCGCCAGCAGCCGCGTGACAGGGGGAGCAACTGAAGCTTTCTTT. Its protein product is CASSRVTGGATEAFF.

The chain has TRBV9 and TRBJ2-1; D gene uncertain. Trimming left V 0 bases short and J 4 bases short, with 11 bases between. CDR1 and CDR2 (germline): SGDLS, YYNGEE. The CDR3 has 15 residues. The chain's CDR3 is CASSVDPGDYNEQFF. The CDR3 coding sequence is TGTGCCAGCAGCGTAGATCCAGGAGATTACAATGAGCAGTTCTTC.

The chain uses TRBV5-5 and TRBJ2-1; 7 nucleotides match TRBD1. The CDR3 runs to 16 residues. The junction had 10 bases not matched to a gene; V was cut back by 0 bases and J by 7 bases. CDR1 is SGHKS and CDR2 is YYEKEE in the germline V gene (reference sequence). The CDR3 nucleotides read TGTGCCAGCAGCTTGGATCGGTTCCAGGGGGTTAATGAGCAGTTCTTC. As protein: CASSLDRFQGVNEQFF.

This clonotype was seen more than once but under ten times. The chain has TRBV20-1 and TRBJ2-3, with a weak D call TRBD2 (7 bases). The CDR3 runs to 18 residues. Germline assignment: CDR1 DFQATT and CDR2 SNEGSKA (reference sequence). V was trimmed by 4 bases and J by 0 bases, leaving 23 bases between them. The CDR3 here is CSATRGGPASLSTDTQYF. The CDR3 DNA follows: TGCAGTGCTACCCGCGGGGGCCCCGCCTCTCTGAGCACAGATACGCAGTATTTT.

V gene TRBV20-1 combines with J gene TRBJ2-3, with TRBD1 matching 7 bases. This CDR3 spans 13 amino acids. Germline CDR1 reads DFQATT; CDR2 reads SNEGSKA (reference sequence). V trimming: 1 base; J trimming: 7 bases; junction bases outside the gene matches: 5. CDR3 residues: CSARAQGVNTQYF. The CDR3 nucleotides read TGCAGTGCTAGAGCGCAGGGGGTGAATACGCAGTATTTT.

This clonotype came up many times. The chain employs TRBV12-3 or TRBV12-4 and TRBJ1-2; no reliable D call. V was pared by 2 bases and J by 3 bases, with 7 bases between. The CDR3 spans 13 residues. This CDR3 reads CASSLRRDYGYTF. The CDR3 DNA reads TGTGCCAGCAGTTTAAGACGGGACTATGGCTACACCTTC.

CDR3 protein: CAISERGQPQHF. The CDR3, as DNA: TGTGCCATCAGTGAGAGAGGTCAGCCCCAGCATTTT. This chain joins TRBV10-3 and TRBJ1-5; D unresolved. V was pared by 2 bases and J by 6 bases, with 5 bases between. Germline CDR1 is ENHRY and CDR2 is SYGVKD. CDR3 length: 12 residues.

This clonotype was observed at least ten times. The chain joins TRBV12-3 or TRBV12-4 to TRBJ1-2, with 8 bases fitting TRBD1. The CDR3 sequence is 16 residues long. V dropped 5 bases and J dropped 1; count of bases not matched to a gene: 9. CDR3 protein: CASSHFRQGLNYGYTF. The DNA for the CDR3 is TGTGCCAGCAGTCACTTCAGACAGGGGCTTAACTATGGCTACACCTTC.